This entry lists 13 T cell receptor beta chains sequenced from one sample in a study of shared clonotypes between healthy human individuals. Profiled with immunoSEQ multiplex PCR; TCRdb holds only in-frame clones, not every one. The data contain 500,000 to 550,000 clones, 90% to 96% of them seen just once; the ten biggest clones take up about 0.068%. The sample comprised naive CD4+ T cells sorted from blood. Subset of the sample: CD45RA+ positively selected. The receptor source for this set is a woman in her twenties or thirties in good health.

The chain uses TRBV28 and TRBJ2-7; D is undetermined. The ends were cut back, 5 bases at V and 3 bases at J, with 8 bases in the middle. Germline V lookup: CDR1 MDHEN, CDR2 SYDVKM. The CDR3 runs 12 residues. The CDR3 DNA reads as TGTGCCAGCAGTCTTACAAACTACGAGCAGTACTTC. Translated, it gives CASSLTNYEQYF.

This clone was observed a single time. The chain carries TRBV5-1 and TRBJ1-1; possible D gene TRBD1, 5 bases. This CDR3 contains 13 residues. Trimming left V 0 bases short and J 11 bases short, with 14 bases between. Germline lookup yields CDR1 SGHRS and CDR2 YFSETQ. DNA of the CDR3: TGCGCCAGCAGCTTGGAAGGCCGGGGGGTGGCTTTCTTT. This translates into CASSLEGRGVAFF.

The V and J genes are TRBV28 and TRBJ2-1; 10 bases align to TRBD2. Per germline, CDR1 MDHEN and CDR2 SYDVKM. The CDR3 runs 17 residues. The V segment lost 6 bases and the J segment 2 bases; nucleotides outside the gene matches: 10. The CDR3 loop reads CASSNGGGLATYNEQFF. Here the CDR3 DNA reads TGTGCCAGCAGCAACGGGGGGGGACTAGCGACCTACAATGAGCAGTTCTTC.

This clone came up a few times. The sample carries other DNA sequences with the same CDR3. The chain is built from TRBV19 and TRBJ1-1; 7 bases align to TRBD1. With V trimmed by 6 bases and J by 1 base, 2 bases remained unmatched. The CDR3 has 13 residues. Germline CDR1 is LNHDA and CDR2 is SQIVND (reference sequence). The CDR3 reads CASSRQGNTEAFF. The CDR3 DNA reads TGTGCCAGTAGCAGACAGGGGAACACTGAAGCTTTCTTT.

The chain has TRBV6-6 and TRBJ2-2; 12 bases line up with TRBD2. The CDR3 has 16 residues. Germline V gene sequence: CDR1 MNHNY, CDR2 SVGAGI (reference sequence). V lost 4 bases to trimming and J lost 6 bases; unmatched junction nucleotides: 6. In DNA form, the CDR3 reads TGTGCCAGCAGTTCCCTAAGACTAGCGGGAGCCGGGGAGCTGTTTTTT. It codes for CASSSLRLAGAGELFF.

This chain uses TRBV6-5 with TRBJ1-1; tentatively, D is TRBD1 (5 bases). V was shortened by 5 bases and J by 0 bases, with 13 bases between the two germline ends. From germline, CDR1 is MNHEY and CDR2 SVGAGI. The CDR3 contains 15 residues. The CDR3 sequence: CASSGDGGMNTEAFF. In DNA, the CDR3 is TGTGCCAGCAGTGGCGACGGGGGGATGAACACTGAAGCTTTCTTT.

The chain couples TRBV30 to TRBJ2-7, with D perhaps TRBD2 (6 bases). This CDR3 spans 14 amino acids. Germline V lookup: CDR1 GTSNPN, CDR2 SVGIG (reference sequence). The ends were cut back, 6 bases at V and 3 bases at J, with 18 bases in the middle. DNA for the CDR3: TGTGCCTGTGGGGCGGGGAGCGCCCACTACGAGCAGTACTTC. Translation: CACGAGSAHYEQYF.

The V and J genes are TRBV28 and TRBJ2-3; D remains ambiguous. CDR1 and CDR2 from the germline V gene are MDHEN and SYDVKM. Trimming cost V 2 bases and J 3 bases, with 9 bases left between them. This CDR3 is built from 14 residues. CDR3 protein: CASSLTTRTDTQYF. CDR3 in DNA: TGTGCCAGCAGTTTAACGACGAGGACAGATACGCAGTATTTT.

V and J are TRBV18 and TRBJ2-1; 7 bases are shared with TRBD2. Germline V CDR1 and CDR2: KGHSH, LQKENI. J lost 4 bases, V lost 3 bases, and 9 bases had no gene match. The CDR3 has 16 residues. CDR3 coding DNA: TGTGCCAGCTCACCCCATCAGAGCGGGGCGTACAATGAGCAGTTCTTC. Protein sequence: CASSPHQSGAYNEQFF.

This clone showed up just once. The chain links TRBV7-9 to TRBJ2-7, with 14 bases aligning to TRBD2. Trimming removed 2 bases from V and 11 bases from J; junction bases left unmatched: 8. CDR1 SEHNR and CDR2 FQNEAQ come from the germline V gene (reference sequence). The CDR3 spans 15 residues. CDR3 protein: CASSLRGLAGGRKYF. CDR3 bases: TGTGCCAGCAGCTTAAGAGGACTAGCGGGAGGACGAAAGTACTTC. Full variable domain (rest looked up from reference TRBV7-9 and TRBJ2-7): DTGVSQNPRHKITKRGQNVTFRCDPISEHNRLYWYRQTLGQGPEFLTYFQNEAQLEKSRLLSDRFSAERPKGSFSTLEIQRTEQGDSAMYLCASSLRGLAGGRKYFGPGTRLTVT.

This chain joins TRBV10-3 and TRBJ1-3, with D uncertain. The CDR3 runs to 15 residues. Trimming pared 10 bases from V and 0 bases from J, leaving 16 bases between. Germline CDR1 and CDR2: ENHRY and SYGVKD. This CDR3 reads CATSRGGSSGNTIYF. The CDR3 region has the DNA TGTGCCACCTCACGAGGTGGCAGCTCTGGAAACACCATATATTTT.

The CDR3 bases are TGTGCCAGCAGCCCTCGGCCGAGCTCCTACGAGCAGTACTTC. It specifies CASSPRPSSYEQYF. The chain carries TRBV5-8 and TRBJ2-7; D gene ambiguous. The germline CDR1 and CDR2 sequences are SGHTS and YDEGEE. V was trimmed by 4 bases and J by 0 bases, leaving 11 bases between them. This CDR3 region has 14 residues.

The chain couples TRBV5-1 to TRBJ2-7; 9 bases map to TRBD2. The CDR3 runs 14 residues. Germline values: CDR1 SGHRS, CDR2 YFSETQ. Trimming removed 2 bases from V and 7 bases from J; junction bases left unmatched: 7. CDR3 amino acids: CASSFASGAPEQYF. The CDR3 DNA reads TGCGCCAGCAGCTTCGCTAGCGGGGCCCCGGAGCAGTACTTC.